This T cell receptor beta chain was retrieved from a study of CD8 T cells in ankylosing spondylitis. This clonotype has just a few counts. By quantitative 5'-RACE with molecular barcodes, the TCR beta libraries were made. TCRdb reprocessed the 5' RACE reads with MiXCR, giving one entry per CDR3 protein. This sample has roughly 230,000 distinct CDR3 sequences, with 18% found just once. CDR3 length: 17 residues. V gave up 6 bases and J gave up 5 bases; unmatched junction bases: 10. This rearrangement joins TRBV12-3 or TRBV12-4 to TRBJ2-1; 13 nucleotides match TRBD2. The sample taken for sequencing was blood, either unsorted or a sorted T cell fraction (not recorded which). This receptor was identified in a male donor with ankylosing spondylitis or in good health (not recorded which). The CDR3 loop is CASRYGTSGISHNEQFF. CDR3 in DNA: TGTGCCAGCAGGTACGGGACTAGCGGGATTTCCCACAATGAGCAGTTCTTC.